One and the same sample provided the 28 T cell receptor beta chains below, sequenced in a study of cytomegalovirus exposure and HLA in healthy donors. PCR involved 60 Vbeta and 13 Jbeta primers. Some clones are missing from TCRdb's copy, which holds only in-frame ones; the method was immunoSEQ multiplex PCR. Seen in this sample are tens of thousands of clones; the ten most common clones hold 1% to 1.4%. Sequencing was performed on PBMCs. These receptors were collected from a woman aged 30 to 39 in good health and CMV-seronegative.

V gene TRBV5-1 combines with J gene TRBJ2-3; 8 positions match TRBD2. J was trimmed by 0 bases and V by 3 bases; bases with no gene match: 6. The germline V gene encodes CDR1 SGHRS and CDR2 YFSETQ. The CDR3 has 16 amino acids. This CDR3 is CASSSIAGRSTDTQYF. The CDR3 region has the DNA TGCGCCAGCAGCTCTATAGCGGGAAGAAGCACAGATACGCAGTATTTT.

The V call is TRBV6-5, the J call TRBJ1-1; 11 bases line up with TRBD1. After removal of 4 bases from V and 4 bases from J, the junction contained 5 bases not matched to a gene. From germline, CDR1 is MNHEY and CDR2 SVGAGI. CDR3 size: 15 residues. In DNA, the CDR3 is TGTGCCAGCAGTTTCGGACAGGGGGCAGGCACTGAAGCTTTCTTT. It specifies CASSFGQGAGTEAFF.

The chain is built from TRBV19 and TRBJ2-4; 12 positions match TRBD1. CDR3 size: 16 residues. Germline V gene data show CDR1 as LNHDA and CDR2 as SQIVND (reference sequence). After removal of 5 bases from V and 6 bases from J, the junction contained 8 bases not matched to a gene. The DNA of the CDR3 is TGTGCCAGTAGTGGGGGGACAGGGGGCGGGGCAAACATTCAGTACTTC. Encoded protein: CASSGGTGGGANIQYF. Full variable domain (missing parts from reference TRBV19 and TRBJ2-4): DGGITQSPKYLFRKEGQNVTLSCEQNLNHDAMYWYRQDPGQGLRLIYYSQIVNDFQKGDIAEGYSVSREKKESFPLTVTSAQKNPTAFYLCASSGGTGGGANIQYFGAGTRLSVL.

With regard to this clone: Other DNA sequences within the sample encode an identical CDR3. The chain combines TRBV27 with TRBJ1-1; no definite D call. This CDR3 has 13 amino acids. V shed 4 bases and J shed 1 base, with 7 bases lying between them. Germline CDR1 reads MNHEY; CDR2 reads SMNVEV (reference sequence). The CDR3 reads CASSSRGNTEAFF. CDR3 coding DNA: TGTGCCAGCAGTTCACGAGGGAACACTGAAGCTTTCTTT.

The CDR3 loop reads CASSVSGGNTEAFF. In nucleotides, the CDR3 is TGTGCCAGCAGCGTTTCCGGGGGGAACACTGAAGCTTTCTTT. The J gene is TRBJ1-1, the V gene TRBV9; the D gene is possibly TRBD1 (5 bases). The CDR3 contains 14 residues. V dropped 2 bases and J dropped 1 base, with 9 bases sitting between them. Germline CDR1 SGDLS, CDR2 YYNGEE.

Notes on this clone: The sample has other DNA sequences that encode this CDR3 too. The chain joins TRBV6-5 to TRBJ2-7; D unclear. The germline V gene has CDR1 MNHEY and CDR2 SVGAGI. The CDR3 totals 15 residues. The V and J ends lost 2 bases and 1 base respectively, with 12 bases between them. For the CDR3, the DNA is TGTGCCAGCAGTTACAGTGGCCATATATCCTACGAGCAGTACTTC. Translated, it gives CASSYSGHISYEQYF.

This chain links TRBV6-1 with TRBJ1-5; TRBD1 is a possible D gene (5 bases). V was pared by 6 bases and J by 4 bases, with 10 bases between. CDR3 length: 13 amino acids. CDR1 MNHNS and CDR2 SASEGT come from the germline V gene. CDR3 loop: CASRPQGNQPQHF. The CDR3 region has the DNA TGTGCCAGCAGGCCTCAGGGAAATCAGCCCCAGCATTTT.

The V and J genes are TRBV6-1 and TRBJ2-1; 7 bases are a match to TRBD2. The trim removed 6 bases at V and 7 bases at J, leaving 12 bases unmatched. The CDR3 covers 15 residues. Germline V gives CDR1 MNHNS, CDR2 SASEGT. CDR3 loop: CASRAPARAGNEQFF. The CDR3 coding sequence is TGTGCCAGCAGGGCCCCAGCCCGAGCGGGAAATGAGCAGTTCTTC.

The rearrangement links TRBV4-1 to TRBJ2-1, with 8 nucleotides matching TRBD1. The CDR3 totals 12 residues. J lost 9 bases, V lost 3 bases, and 1 base had no gene match. Germline lookup yields CDR1 MGHRA and CDR2 YSYEKL. Here the CDR3 reads CASSHDRGEQFF. Written as DNA, the CDR3 is TGCGCCAGCAGCCATGACAGGGGTGAGCAGTTCTTC.

The V call is TRBV19, the J call TRBJ1-4; TRBD1 is a possible D gene (5 bases). This CDR3 region has 14 residues. In germline, CDR1 is LNHDA, CDR2 SQIVND (reference sequence). Trimming removed 5 bases at V and 8 bases at J, with 15 bases between. The CDR3 bases are TGTGCCAGTAGTCCACCGGGGGGTGGCGAAAAACTGTTTTTT. This sequence encodes CASSPPGGGEKLFF. Full variable domain (missing parts from reference TRBV19 and TRBJ1-4): DGGITQSPKYLFRKEGQNVTLSCEQNLNHDAMYWYRQDPGQGLRLIYYSQIVNDFQKGDIAEGYSVSREKKESFPLTVTSAQKNPTAFYLCASSPPGGGEKLFFGSGTQLSVL.

This rearrangement joins TRBV27 to TRBJ1-1; the D gene is possibly TRBD1 (5 bases). The CDR3 spans 14 residues. Germline V gene data show CDR1 as MNHEY and CDR2 as SMNVEV (reference sequence). V lost 4 bases and J 0 bases, leaving 9 bases between the germline ends. Here the CDR3 reads CASSSSGLNTEAFF. DNA of the CDR3: TGTGCCAGCAGTTCCTCAGGGTTGAACACTGAAGCTTTCTTT.

Worth noting for this clone: Additional DNA sequences in this sample encode the identical CDR3. This chain joins TRBV27 and TRBJ1-2, with TRBD1 identical over 10 bases. The CDR3 has 14 residues. After removal of 6 bases from V and 4 bases from J, the junction contained 5 bases not matched to a gene. Germline V CDR1 and CDR2: MNHEY, SMNVEV (reference sequence). CDR3 nucleotide sequence: TGTGCCAGCAGGCCGGGACAGGGGATCTATGGCTACACCTTC. As protein: CASRPGQGIYGYTF.

The chain carries TRBV5-4 and TRBJ1-1; TRBD1 matches 8 bases. Germline loops: CDR1 SGHNT, CDR2 YYREEE (reference sequence). V was pared by 2 bases and J by 6 bases, with 9 bases of the junction left unmatched. The length of the CDR3 is 15 residues. The CDR3 region is CASSFQGARGPEAFF. The CDR3 bases are TGTGCCAGCAGCTTCCAGGGGGCCAGAGGGCCTGAAGCTTTCTTT. Full variable domain (outside the CDR3, taken from reference TRBV5-4 and TRBJ1-1): ETGVTQSPTHLIKTRGQQVTLRCSSQSGHNTVSWYQQALGQGPQFIFQYYREEENGRGNFPPRFSGLQFPNYSSELNVNALELDDSALYLCASSFQGARGPEAFFGQGTRLTVV.

This chain links TRBV7-9 with TRBJ2-2; 7 positions match TRBD1. CDR1 and CDR2 (germline): SEHNR, FQNEAQ (reference sequence). The CDR3 loop spans 14 amino acids. J lost 1 base, V lost 5 bases, and 1 base had no gene match. The CDR3 sequence: CASSRTGNTGELFF. In nucleotides, the CDR3 is TGTGCCAGCAGCCGGACAGGGAACACCGGGGAGCTGTTTTTT. Filled out from reference TRBV7-9 and TRBJ2-2, the complete variable domain reads DTGVSQNPRHKITKRGQNVTFRCDPISEHNRLYWYRQTLGQGPEFLTYFQNEAQLEKSRLLSDRFSAERPKGSFSTLEIQRTEQGDSAMYLCASSRTGNTGELFFGEGSRLTVL.

The CDR3 reads CSVGSGVGEQFF. The CDR3 DNA reads TGCAGCGTTGGTTCAGGTGTCGGTGAGCAGTTCTTC. This chain uses TRBV29-1 with TRBJ2-1; D uncertain. This CDR3 is 12 amino acids long. Germline V CDR1 and CDR2: SQVTM, ANQGSEA. Trimming removed 4 bases from V and 9 bases from J, with 13 bases in between.

V is TRBV6-5 and J is TRBJ2-2, with 8 bases identical to TRBD1. The length of the CDR3 is 15 residues. V lost 4 bases, J lost 6 bases, and 7 bases stayed unmatched. Looked up from germline, CDR1 is MNHEY and CDR2 is SVGAGI. The CDR3 nucleotides read TGTGCCAGCAGTTCCCGGACAGGGTCCGCCGGGGAGCTGTTTTTT. Residues: CASSSRTGSAGELFF.

This chain uses TRBV6-5 with TRBJ2-7; D gene uncertain. CDR1 and CDR2 from the germline V gene are MNHEY and SVGAGI. Trimming left V 7 bases short and J 4 bases short, with 14 bases between. The CDR3 spans 13 residues. In nucleotides, the CDR3 is TGTGCCAGCAACGTAGAGGTGAATTACGAGCAGTACTTC. Amino acids: CASNVEVNYEQYF.

Points on this clone: Additional DNA sequences in this sample encode the identical CDR3. The chain joins TRBV2 to TRBJ2-7; 13 positions agree with TRBD2. Germline values: CDR1 SNHLY, CDR2 FYNNEI. The CDR3 is 14 residues long. The V segment lost 4 bases and the J segment 3 bases; nucleotides outside the gene matches: 0. CDR3 region: CASSGTSGSYEQYF. DNA of the CDR3: TGTGCCAGCAGTGGGACTAGCGGGAGCTACGAGCAGTACTTC.

The chain couples TRBV7-9 to TRBJ2-1; a weak D match, TRBD1 (5 bases). Trimming took off 1 base at V and 6 bases at J, with 7 bases between the two ends. The V gene's germline CDR1 is SEHNR and CDR2 FQNEAQ (reference sequence). CDR3 length equals 13 residues. CDR3: CASSLVRGNEQFF. Written as DNA, the CDR3 is TGTGCCAGCAGCTTAGTTAGGGGCAATGAGCAGTTCTTC.

The chain links TRBV6-1 to TRBJ1-2, with 9 bases identical to TRBD1. The J segment lost 5 bases and the V segment lost 3 bases, leaving 7 bases of the junction unmatched. Per germline, CDR1 MNHNS and CDR2 SASEGT. The CDR3 contains 15 residues. The CDR3 loop reads CASSDYGTGRYGYTF. The CDR3 DNA is TGTGCCAGCAGTGATTATGGGACAGGGAGGTATGGCTACACCTTC.

This chain links TRBV29-1 with TRBJ1-1; tentatively, D is TRBD1 (5 bases). CDR1 and CDR2 (germline): SQVTM, ANQGSEA. CDR3 length equals 14 residues. The V end was cut by 7 bases, the J end by 1 base, with 16 bases between. This CDR3 reads CSASPGGENTEAFF. The CDR3, as DNA: TGCAGCGCTTCCCCCGGGGGGGAGAACACTGAAGCTTTCTTT.

The chain recombines TRBV6-1 with TRBJ2-7, with 9 bases that match TRBD1. The V gene's germline CDR1 is MNHNS and CDR2 SASEGT. J was trimmed by 3 bases and V by 0 bases; bases with no gene match: 6. The CDR3 is 16 amino acids. The chain's CDR3 is CASSEADRDRDYEQYF. The CDR3 DNA is TGTGCCAGCAGTGAAGCGGACCGGGACAGGGACTACGAGCAGTACTTC.

The chain employs TRBV7-9 and TRBJ2-7, with D perhaps TRBD1 (5 bases). Germline CDR1 SEHNR, CDR2 FQNEAQ (reference sequence). Trimming left V 4 bases short and J 4 bases short, with 20 bases between. The CDR3 totals 16 residues. CDR3 loop: CASSSGGRGSDYEQYF. For the CDR3, the DNA is TGTGCCAGCAGCTCAGGTGGTAGGGGTTCCGATTACGAGCAGTACTTC.

The chain joins TRBV19 to TRBJ2-2; maybe TRBD2 (6 bases). The CDR3 contains 16 residues. V lost 2 bases to trimming and J lost 1 base, with 11 bases between them. Germline V lookup: CDR1 LNHDA, CDR2 SQIVND (reference sequence). The DNA of the CDR3 is TGTGCCAGTAGTATATGGGGGGTCATGAACACCGGGGAGCTGTTTTTT. Encoded protein: CASSIWGVMNTGELFF.

This chain connects TRBV6-5 to TRBJ2-7; 10 bases align to TRBD2. V was pared by 2 bases and J by 6 bases, with 4 bases of the junction left unmatched. The CDR3 length is 14 residues. The germline CDR1 and CDR2 sequences are MNHEY and SVGAGI. The CDR3 bases are TGTGCCAGCAGTTACCTAGCGGGGGCCAGCGAGCAGTACTTC. Translated, it gives CASSYLAGASEQYF.

The chain uses TRBV10-3 and TRBJ2-1, with TRBD1 matching 10 bases. The CDR3 covers 15 residues. Germline assignment: CDR1 ENHRY and CDR2 SYGVKD. Trimming took 6 bases from V and 7 from J; bases not matched to a gene: 9. CDR3 bases: TGTGCCATCAGAACAGACAGGGGGCCCACGAATGAGCAGTTCTTC. This sequence encodes CAIRTDRGPTNEQFF.

The V gene is TRBV19, the J gene TRBJ2-2, with a possible D match to TRBD1 (6 bases). This CDR3 has 16 amino acids. V lost 6 bases to trimming and J lost 6 bases, with 20 bases between them. Per the germline V gene, CDR1 is LNHDA and CDR2 is SQIVND (reference sequence). In nucleotides, the CDR3 is TGTGCCAGTAGCACACACAGGGCAACACGGGCCGGGGAGCTGTTTTTT. As protein: CASSTHRATRAGELFF.

V gene TRBV30 combines with J gene TRBJ1-1; D may be TRBD1 (6 bases). Looked up from germline, CDR1 is GTSNPN and CDR2 is SVGIG (reference sequence). V was pared by 4 bases and J by 11 bases, with 26 bases between. CDR3 length: 15 amino acids. The CDR3 spells CAWNRLRSAGGRAFF. The CDR3 DNA reads as TGTGCCTGGAATCGTCTCCGGTCCGCGGGGGGCCGGGCTTTCTTT.